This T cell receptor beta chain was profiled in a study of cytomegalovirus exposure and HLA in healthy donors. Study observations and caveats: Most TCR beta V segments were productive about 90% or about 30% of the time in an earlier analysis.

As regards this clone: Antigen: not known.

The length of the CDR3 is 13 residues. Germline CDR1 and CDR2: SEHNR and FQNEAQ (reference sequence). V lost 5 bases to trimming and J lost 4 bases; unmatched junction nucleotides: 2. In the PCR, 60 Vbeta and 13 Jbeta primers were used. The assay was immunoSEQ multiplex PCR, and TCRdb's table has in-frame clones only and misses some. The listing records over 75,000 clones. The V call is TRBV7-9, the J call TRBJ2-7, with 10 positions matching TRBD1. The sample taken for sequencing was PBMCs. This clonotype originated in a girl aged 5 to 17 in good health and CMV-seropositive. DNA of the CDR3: TGTGCCAGCAGCACGGACAGGGGGTACGAGCAGTACTTC. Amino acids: CASSTDRGYEQYF. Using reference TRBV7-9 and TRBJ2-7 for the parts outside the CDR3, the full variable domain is DTGVSQNPRHKITKRGQNVTFRCDPISEHNRLYWYRQTLGQGPEFLTYFQNEAQLEKSRLLSDRFSAERPKGSFSTLEIQRTEQGDSAMYLCASSTDRGYEQYFGPGTRLTVT.